This T cell receptor beta chain derives from a study of T cells expressing NK-cell markers. At the level of the study: Researchers got TCR beta repertoires out of sorted CD3+CD56+NKG2C+, CD3+CD56+NKG2C- and CD3+CD56-NKG2C+ T cells. HCMV serostatus: seven of eight sequenced donors positive, one negative.

This CDR3 has 14 amino acids. In germline, CDR1 is SGHRS, CDR2 YFSETQ. 5'RACE template switching built TCR beta cDNA with unique molecular identifiers. TCRdb re-called the 5' RACE reads; every CDR3 protein appears as one record, without DNA. The record lists fewer than 18,000 distinct CDR3 sequences, of which the ten most abundant hold 59%. This TCR derives from a man aged 18-70 years in good health. The sample was blood T cells: a sorted CD56 or NKG2C T cell subset, CD4+ or CD8+ T cells, or bulk PBMC T cells (not recorded which). This chain links TRBV5-1 with TRBJ1-5; TCRdb selects TRBD1, and the lack of DNA leaves this call unchecked. Here the CDR3 reads CASSFDSLGQPQHF.